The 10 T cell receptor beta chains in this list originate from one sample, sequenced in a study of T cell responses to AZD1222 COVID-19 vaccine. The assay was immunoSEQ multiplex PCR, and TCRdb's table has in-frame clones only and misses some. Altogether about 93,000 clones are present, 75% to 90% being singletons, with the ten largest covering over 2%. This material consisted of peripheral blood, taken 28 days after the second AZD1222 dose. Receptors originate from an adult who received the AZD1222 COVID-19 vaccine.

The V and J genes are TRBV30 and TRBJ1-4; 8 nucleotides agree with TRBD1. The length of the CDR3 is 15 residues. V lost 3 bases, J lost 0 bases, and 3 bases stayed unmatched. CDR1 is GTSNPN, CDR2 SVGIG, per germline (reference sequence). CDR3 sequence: CAWRPGQATNEKLFF. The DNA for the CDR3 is TGTGCCTGGAGGCCGGGACAGGCAACTAATGAAAAACTGTTTTTT.

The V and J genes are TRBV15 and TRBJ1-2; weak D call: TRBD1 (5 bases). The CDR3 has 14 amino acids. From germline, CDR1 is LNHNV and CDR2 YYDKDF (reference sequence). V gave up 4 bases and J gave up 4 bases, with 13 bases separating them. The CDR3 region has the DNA TGTGCCACCAGCACTTATCAGGGTGTCTATGGCTACACCTTC. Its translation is CATSTYQGVYGYTF.

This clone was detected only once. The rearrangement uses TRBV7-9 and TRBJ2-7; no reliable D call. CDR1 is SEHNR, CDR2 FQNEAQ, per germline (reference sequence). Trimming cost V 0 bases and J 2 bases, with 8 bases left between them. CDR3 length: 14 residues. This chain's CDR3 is CASSLAALTYEQYF. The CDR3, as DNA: TGTGCCAGCAGCTTAGCAGCCTTGACCTACGAGCAGTACTTC.

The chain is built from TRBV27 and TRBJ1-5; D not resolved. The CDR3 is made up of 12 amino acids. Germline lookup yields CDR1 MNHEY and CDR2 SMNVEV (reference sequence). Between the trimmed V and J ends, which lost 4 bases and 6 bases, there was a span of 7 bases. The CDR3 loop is CASSSIGQPQHF. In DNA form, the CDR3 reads TGTGCCAGCAGTTCTATAGGTCAGCCCCAGCATTTT.

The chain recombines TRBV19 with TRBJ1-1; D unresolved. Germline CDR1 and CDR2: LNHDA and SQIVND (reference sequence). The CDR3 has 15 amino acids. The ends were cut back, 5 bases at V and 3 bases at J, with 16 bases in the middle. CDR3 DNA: TGTGCCAGTAGTTCCGCAATTCGGGTGGACACTGAAGCTTTCTTT. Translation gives CASSSAIRVDTEAFF.

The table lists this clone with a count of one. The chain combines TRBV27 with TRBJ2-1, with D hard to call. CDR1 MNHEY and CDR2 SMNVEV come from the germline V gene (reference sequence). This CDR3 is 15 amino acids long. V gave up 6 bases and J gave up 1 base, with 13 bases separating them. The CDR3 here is CASREQSGSYNEQFF. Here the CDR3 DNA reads TGTGCCAGCAGAGAACAGTCGGGTTCCTACAATGAGCAGTTCTTC.

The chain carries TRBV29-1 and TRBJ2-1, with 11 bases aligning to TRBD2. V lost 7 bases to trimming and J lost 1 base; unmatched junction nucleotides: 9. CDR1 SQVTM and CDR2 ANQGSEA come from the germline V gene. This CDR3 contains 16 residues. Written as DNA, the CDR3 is TGCAGCGGGGGCCTAGCGGGGGGATTATCCTACAATGAGCAGTTCTTC. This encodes CSGGLAGGLSYNEQFF.

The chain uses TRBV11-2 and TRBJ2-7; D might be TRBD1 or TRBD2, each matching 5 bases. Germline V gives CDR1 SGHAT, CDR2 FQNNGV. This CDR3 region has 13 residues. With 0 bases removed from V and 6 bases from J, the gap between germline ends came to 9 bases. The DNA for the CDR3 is TGTGCCAGCAGCTTAGATCTGGGGACCGAGCAGTACTTC. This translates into CASSLDLGTEQYF.

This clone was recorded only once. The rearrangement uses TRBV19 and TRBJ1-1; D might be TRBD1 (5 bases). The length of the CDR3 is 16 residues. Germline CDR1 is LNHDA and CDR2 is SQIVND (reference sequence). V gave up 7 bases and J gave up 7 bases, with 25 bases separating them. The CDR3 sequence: CASTDFSGGWNLEAFF. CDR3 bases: TGTGCCAGTACCGACTTTTCGGGGGGTTGGAATCTTGAAGCTTTCTTT. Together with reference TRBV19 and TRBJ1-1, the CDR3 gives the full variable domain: DGGITQSPKYLFRKEGQNVTLSCEQNLNHDAMYWYRQDPGQGLRLIYYSQIVNDFQKGDIAEGYSVSREKKESFPLTVTSAQKNPTAFYLCASTDFSGGWNLEAFFGQGTRLTVV.

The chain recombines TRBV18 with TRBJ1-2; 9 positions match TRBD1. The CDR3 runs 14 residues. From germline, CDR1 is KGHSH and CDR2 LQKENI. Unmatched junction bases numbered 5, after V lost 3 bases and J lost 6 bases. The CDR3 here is CASSPRTGEDGYTF. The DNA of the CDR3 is TGTGCCAGCTCACCCCGGACAGGGGAGGATGGCTACACCTTC.